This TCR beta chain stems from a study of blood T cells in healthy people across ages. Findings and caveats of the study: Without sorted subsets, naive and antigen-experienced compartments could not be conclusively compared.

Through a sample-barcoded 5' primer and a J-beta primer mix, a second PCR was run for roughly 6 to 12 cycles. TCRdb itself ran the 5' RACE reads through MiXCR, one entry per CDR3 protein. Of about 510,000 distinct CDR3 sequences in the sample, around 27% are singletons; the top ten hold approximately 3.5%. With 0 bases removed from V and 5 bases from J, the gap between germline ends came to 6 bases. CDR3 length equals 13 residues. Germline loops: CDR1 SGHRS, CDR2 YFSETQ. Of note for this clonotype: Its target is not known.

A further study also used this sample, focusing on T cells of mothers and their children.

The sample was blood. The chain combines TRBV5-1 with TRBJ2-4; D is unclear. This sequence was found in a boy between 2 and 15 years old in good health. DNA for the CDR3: TGCGCCAGCAGCTTGGGTATCCAAAACATTCAGTACTTC. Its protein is CASSLGIQNIQYF.